A single T cell receptor (beta chain) is shown here with its context. The antigen remains undetermined. The germline V gene has CDR1 MGHRA and CDR2 YSYEKL. Trimming took off 7 bases at V and 0 bases at J, with 19 bases between the two ends. CDR3 size: 18 residues. Sequenced material consisted of expressed TCRB transcripts (all of the isolated RNA was reverse transcribed). Naive, central memory and regulatory T cell samples yielded a few million reads on average. Method: immunoSEQ multiplex PCR; TCRdb's copy keeps in-frame clones and lacks some. Among a few hundred thousand clones listed, more than 13% were seen once. This sample stems from a study of beta chain features in type 1 diabetes. Across the study: Examination covered 100 million to 140 million sorted cells spanning all samples. Overall study results and limits: There was a moderate but significant shortening of TCRB CDR3s in all four CD4+ subsets of Type 1 diabetes patients.

The chain uses TRBV4-1 and TRBJ2-6, with D possibly matching TRBD1 (5 bases). What was sequenced was naive CD4+ T cells from blood. This clonotype originated in a woman aged 18-35 years in good health. The CDR3 nucleotides read TGCGCCAGCACACCCTTGGGCAGGGATACCTCTGGGGCCAACGTCCTGACTTTC. Its protein is CASTPLGRDTSGANVLTF.